A selection of T cell receptor beta chains follows, all from one sample in a study of immune heterogeneity within non-small cell lung tumors. TCRdb called the multiplex PCR reads again in MiXCR, with one record for every CDR3 protein. Among 9,500 to 12,000 distinct CDR3 sequences, approximately 20% were seen once, and the ten largest hold 3% to 4.5%. Sequenced sample: lung tumor tissue. Receptor source: a man aged 60 to 69 with non-small cell lung cancer. CDR3s include the opening cysteine and the closing phenylalanine or tryptophan. The order of the fields is CDR3 DNA, CDR3 protein, V gene, J gene, clone size, D gene. The D gene is left open where the match is weak. Size is stated for part of the rows, as once, few or many counts, or as a class when the clone is expanded.

TGTGCCAGCATTCCGGGACTAGCGAACAATGAGCAGTTCTTC,CASIPGLANNEQFF,TRBV6-2/TRBV6-3,TRBJ2-1,few,TRBD2
TGTGCCTGGAGACTCACAGGGGCCCCCAATCAGCCCCAGCATTTT,CAWRLTGAPNQPQHF,TRBV30,TRBJ1-5,medium-sized,TRBD1
TGCGCCAGCAGCTTCATAGCGGGAGACACCGGGGAGCTGTTTTTT,CASSFIAGDTGELFF,TRBV5-1,TRBJ2-2,medium-sized,TRBD2
TGTGCCAGCAGCCACCTTCGGGTCGCCACTGAAGCTTTCTTT,CASSHLRVATEAFF,TRBV7-2,TRBJ1-1,-,-
TGTGCCAGCAGCCCAGACAGGCAAGGGACCCAGTACTTC,CASSPDRQGTQYF,TRBV7-6,TRBJ2-5,-,-
TGTGCCAGCTCACTACAAGAGACCCAGTACTTC,CASSLQETQYF,TRBV18,TRBJ2-5,-,-
TGTGCCACCAGCAGAACAGGGGGCTCCTACAATGAGCAGTTCTTC,CATSRTGGSYNEQFF,TRBV15,TRBJ2-1,-,TRBD1
TGTGCCATCAGTGATGAGGTTTCCTACGAGCAGTACTTC,CAISDEVSYEQYF,TRBV10-3,TRBJ2-7,few,-
TGTGCCAGCTCACCACGGGAGAACTATGGCTACACCTTC,CASSPRENYGYTF,TRBV18,TRBJ1-2,-,-
TGTGCCAGCAGCACGAGGACTGGCCGGGGGCAGTTCTTC,CASSTRTGRGQFF,TRBV7-2,TRBJ2-1,medium-sized,-
TGCAGTGCTAGGGGACCGAACACTGAAGCTTTCTTT,CSARGPNTEAFF,TRBV20-1,TRBJ1-1,medium-sized,-
TGTGCCTGGAGTCGGGGGGGAACTAACTATGGCTACACCTTC,CAWSRGGTNYGYTF,TRBV30,TRBJ1-2,medium-sized,-
TGTGCCAGCAGCTTAGAAGCAGGGGAGAACACCGGGGAGCTGTTTTTT,CASSLEAGENTGELFF,TRBV11-3,TRBJ2-2,medium-sized,-
TGTGCCAGCAGCCGATTTAGCGGGAGGGCCGGGGAGACCCAGTACTTC,CASSRFSGRAGETQYF,TRBV7-6,TRBJ2-5,-,TRBD2
TGTGCCAGCAGTAGTTTGTCCATTACCTACGAGCAGTACTTC,CASSSLSITYEQYF,TRBV28,TRBJ2-7,-,-
TGTGCCAGCAGCCCGATGGGGCTAATCCTCCATCCGAACACTGAAGCTTTCTTT,CASSPMGLILHPNTEAFF,TRBV9,TRBJ1-1,few,-
TGTGCCAGTAGTCTTGAGACAGGGGGCCTTCAGCCCCAGCATTTT,CASSLETGGLQPQHF,TRBV19,TRBJ1-5,few,TRBD1
TGTGCCAGCAGTTTCGCCAGGGGGGAAAGGCTGTTTTTT,CASSFARGERLFF,TRBV12-3/TRBV12-4,TRBJ1-4,large,TRBD1
TGTGCCACCAGTGATCGAACGACTAGCGCCCAAGAGACCCAGGACTTT,CATSDRTTSAQETQDF,TRBV24-1,TRBJ2-5,-,TRBD2
TGTGCCAGCAGTTCTCTCAGGGGAGGGAATCAGCCCCAGCATTTT,CASSSLRGGNQPQHF,TRBV27,TRBJ1-5,many,-
TGTGCCAGCAGTAGGGTGACTAGCGGCATCTACGAGCAGTACTTC,CASSRVTSGIYEQYF,TRBV6-1,TRBJ2-7,medium-sized,TRBD2
TGTGCCAGCAGTTTCATCAGGCCGGGACAGGGGGACAATGAGCAGTTCTTC,CASSFIRPGQGDNEQFF,TRBV28,TRBJ2-1,medium-sized,TRBD1
TGTGCCAGTAACCTCTTAGGCGGGAGTGGGAATGAGCAGTTCTTC,CASNLLGGSGNEQFF,TRBV19,TRBJ2-1,few,TRBD2
TGTGCCAGCAGCTTAAGCGGGAGGGACGATACGCAGTATTTT,CASSLSGRDDTQYF,TRBV7-2,TRBJ2-3,medium-sized,TRBD2
TGTGCCAGCAGCCAAGGGGGAGGGCCCCAGCATTTT,CASSQGGGPQHF,TRBV3-1,TRBJ1-5,few,-
TGTGCCTGGAGTGGGGCCAGAGATCAGCCCCAGCATTTT,CAWSGARDQPQHF,TRBV30,TRBJ1-5,-,-
TGCGCCAGCAGCCAGTCCACTAGCGCAGCCTACGAGCAGTACTTC,CASSQSTSAAYEQYF,TRBV4-1,TRBJ2-7,medium-sized,TRBD2
TGTGCCAGCAGTTCGCTCGGGACAAATCAAGAGACCCAGTACTTC,CASSSLGTNQETQYF,TRBV27,TRBJ2-5,-,-
TGTGTCAGCAGTTACCCCGGCACTAGCGGGAGGAGCAATGAGCAGTTCTTC,CVSSYPGTSGRSNEQFF,TRBV6-5,TRBJ2-1,-,TRBD2
TGTGCCAGCAGTGACAGGATCTATGGCTACACCTTC,CASSDRIYGYTF,TRBV12-3/TRBV12-4,TRBJ1-2,large,-
TGTGCCAGCAGCTTCCTGAGGGAGGGTCAGCCCCAGCATTTT,CASSFLREGQPQHF,TRBV5-8,TRBJ1-5,few,-
TGCAGCCTCGGGCGGGCCTACAATGAGCAGTTCTTC,CSLGRAYNEQFF,TRBV20-1,TRBJ2-1,many,-
TGTGCCAGCAGCTTATCGGGCTCAGGGGCGTCGCGCAATGAGCAGTTCTTC,CASSLSGSGASRNEQFF,TRBV11-1,TRBJ2-1,-,-
TGTGCCAGCAGCCCCCCCCCGGGATCCTATGGCTACACCTTC,CASSPPPGSYGYTF,TRBV3-1,TRBJ1-2,few,-
TGTGCCAGCAGCCGAAGGCCGGACAGCGTACATGGCTACACCTTC,CASSRRPDSVHGYTF,TRBV3-1,TRBJ1-2,-,-
TGTGCCAGCAGTTTCGTTAGCGGGGATACGCAGTATTTT,CASSFVSGDTQYF,TRBV12-3/TRBV12-4,TRBJ2-3,many,TRBD2
TGTGCCTGGAGTGTGGGACAGGTCTACGAGCAGTACTTC,CAWSVGQVYEQYF,TRBV30,TRBJ2-7,medium-sized,TRBD1
TGTGTCAGCACCCGGAGGGGTGGGACTAGCGGGACCGGGGAGCTGTTTTTT,CVSTRRGGTSGTGELFF,TRBV19,TRBJ2-2,-,TRBD2
TGTGCCAGCAGCGACCCTGGACAGGGCGGCGGCTACACCTTC,CASSDPGQGGGYTF,TRBV7-9,TRBJ1-2,medium-sized,TRBD1
TGCGCCAGCGGGAACCAGGGCTTTAGGGGTGGAAACACCATATATTTT,CASGNQGFRGGNTIYF,TRBV4-1,TRBJ1-3,few,-
TGTGCCAGCAGTTTAGGAGGGGCCCCCTACGAGCAGTACTTC,CASSLGGAPYEQYF,TRBV27,TRBJ2-7,medium-sized,-
TGCGCCAGCAGTTCCGGGACTAGCTGGTATGAGCAGTTCTTC,CASSSGTSWYEQFF,TRBV10-2,TRBJ2-1,-,TRBD2
TGTGCCAGCAGTCGGGGACTAGCGAGTTCCGGGGAGCTGTTTTTT,CASSRGLASSGELFF,TRBV12-3/TRBV12-4,TRBJ2-2,medium-sized,TRBD2
TGCGCCAGCAGCCAAGAGAACCTAGCGGGACGCTACGAGCAGTACTTC,CASSQENLAGRYEQYF,TRBV4-1,TRBJ2-7,medium-sized,TRBD2
TGTGCCAGCAGGGAAACGACAGGGGAAAATCAGCCCCAGCATTTT,CASRETTGENQPQHF,TRBV6-1,TRBJ1-5,-,TRBD1
TGTGCCAGCAGTGACGGGGATCACAATGAGCAGTTCTTC,CASSDGDHNEQFF,TRBV6-4,TRBJ2-1,-,-
TGTGCCAGCAGCGTAGGGGCCTGGAACACTGAAGCTTTCTTT,CASSVGAWNTEAFF,TRBV3-1,TRBJ1-1,-,-
TGTGCCAGCAAGCCTTGGAACACAGATACGCAGTATTTT,CASKPWNTDTQYF,TRBV12-3/TRBV12-4,TRBJ2-3,medium-sized,-
TGCGCCAGCAGCCCAGCAGGGGCGGTCGAAAAACTGTTTTTT,CASSPAGAVEKLFF,TRBV5-1,TRBJ1-4,-,-
TGTGCCAGCAGTTACTCGATAGCAGGGACTGAAGCTTTCTTT,CASSYSIAGTEAFF,TRBV6-2/TRBV6-3,TRBJ1-1,few,-
TGTGCCAGCACTCGACTCGCCTGGGGGTACAATGAGCAGTTCTTC,CASTRLAWGYNEQFF,TRBV6-1,TRBJ2-1,medium-sized,-
TGTGCCAGCAGCTTCCTAGCGGGAGGGTCCTACGAGCAGTACTTC,CASSFLAGGSYEQYF,TRBV11-2,TRBJ2-7,medium-sized,TRBD2